Listed below are T cell receptor beta chains from one sample, sequenced in a study of blood T cell repertoires in COVID-19. Generated by immunoSEQ multiplex PCR, the TCRdb table keeps only in-frame clones and is missing some. The sample lists about 180,000 clones; about 81% were seen once. Source material: peripheral blood. These TCRs come from a woman of 80 years or more with COVID-19, enrolled during active disease. CDR3s include the opening cysteine and the closing phenylalanine or tryptophan. D genes are given only for firm matches. Not all rows give a size; the values are once, few, many and, for expanded clones, a class.

cdr3_aa cdr3_nt v_call d_call j_call clone_size
CASSSGRGAYEQYF TGTGCCAGCAGCTCCGGGCGGGGGGCCTACGAGCAGTACTTC TRBV6-5 TRBD2 TRBJ2-7 NA
CAGGSGRLQDTQYF TGTGCCGGAGGAAGCGGGAGGCTCCAAGATACGCAGTATTTT TRBV2 TRBD2 TRBJ2-3 NA
CATSDIRTSGNEQFF TGTGCCACCAGTGATATCAGGACTAGCGGGAATGAGCAGTTCTTC TRBV24-1 TRBD2 TRBJ2-1 NA
CASSIGPVVAGVETQYF TGCGCCAGCAGCATTGGCCCGGTTGTAGCGGGAGTGGAGACCCAGTACTTC TRBV5-1 TRBD2 TRBJ2-5 NA
CASRPGRVAKYFEQYF TGTGCCAGCCGCCCCGGGAGGGTAGCGAAATATTTCGAGCAGTACTTC TRBV21-1 NA TRBJ2-7 NA
CASSSWDRAYEQYF TGTGCCAGCAGTTCATGGGACAGGGCGTACGAGCAGTACTTC TRBV27 TRBD1 TRBJ2-7 NA
CASSPRTGDIYGYTF TGTGCCAGCAGTCCAAGGACAGGGGATATCTATGGCTACACCTTC TRBV2 TRBD1 TRBJ1-2 once
CASSSGLAGVDEQFF TGCGCCAGCAGCTCGGGACTAGCGGGGGTCGATGAGCAGTTCTTC TRBV5-1 TRBD2 TRBJ2-1 NA
CASSLIERGGQNEQFF TGCGCCAGCAGCTTGATCGAGCGGGGGGGCCAAAATGAGCAGTTCTTC TRBV5-1 TRBD2 TRBJ2-1 few
CASSLHQGSIYGYTF TGTGCCAGCAGTTTACACCAGGGTAGCATCTATGGCTACACCTTC TRBV28 NA TRBJ1-2 NA
CTSSHKGTSPNEQFF TGCACCAGCAGCCACAAGGGGACTAGTCCCAATGAGCAGTTCTTC TRBV1 NA TRBJ2-1 NA